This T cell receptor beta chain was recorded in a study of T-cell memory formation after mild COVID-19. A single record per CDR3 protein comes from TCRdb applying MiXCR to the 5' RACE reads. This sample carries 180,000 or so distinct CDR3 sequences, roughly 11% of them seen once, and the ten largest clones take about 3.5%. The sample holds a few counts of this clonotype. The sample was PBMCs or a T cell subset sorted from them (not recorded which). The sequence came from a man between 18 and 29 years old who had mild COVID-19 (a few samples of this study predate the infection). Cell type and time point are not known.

Here the CDR3 DNA reads TGTGCCAGCAGCGTAGATGTCTCTGGGGCCAACGTCCTGACTTTC. It translates to CASSVDVSGANVLTF. This chain connects TRBV9 to TRBJ2-6; unclear D gene. The germline V gene encodes CDR1 SGDLS and CDR2 YYNGEE. The CDR3 contains 15 residues. V lost 0 bases to trimming and J lost 0 bases, with 4 bases between them.